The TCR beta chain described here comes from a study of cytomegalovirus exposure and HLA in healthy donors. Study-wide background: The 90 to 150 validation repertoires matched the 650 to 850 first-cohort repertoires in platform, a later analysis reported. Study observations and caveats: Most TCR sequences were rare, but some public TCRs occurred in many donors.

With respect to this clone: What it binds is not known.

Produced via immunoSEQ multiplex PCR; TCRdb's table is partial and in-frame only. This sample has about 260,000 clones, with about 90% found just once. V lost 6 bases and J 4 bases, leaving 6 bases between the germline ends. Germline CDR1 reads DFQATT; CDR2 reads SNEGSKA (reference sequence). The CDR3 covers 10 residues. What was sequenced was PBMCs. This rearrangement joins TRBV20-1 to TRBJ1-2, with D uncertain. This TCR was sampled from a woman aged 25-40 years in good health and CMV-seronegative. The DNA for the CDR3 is TGCAGTGCCAACTTCTATGGCTACACCTTC. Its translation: CSANFYGYTF.